This passage covers 8 T cell receptor beta chains from one sample sequenced in a study of CD8 T cells in ankylosing spondylitis. TCRdb reprocessed the 5' RACE reads with MiXCR, giving one entry per CDR3 protein. This sample yields about 460,000 distinct CDR3 sequences, of which approximately 5% are seen a single time; under 4.5% belongs to the top ten. These receptors lack a known antigen. Study-wide points: Blood from ankylosing spondylitis patients appeared to carry a characteristic roughly eight-variant TCR beta motif.

Source material: blood, either unsorted or a sorted T cell fraction (not recorded which). These receptors were taken from a male donor with ankylosing spondylitis.

The table lists this clonotype with many counts. CDR3 in amino acids: CASSRRLAAAYEQYF. In DNA form, the CDR3 reads TGTGCCAGCAGCCGGAGACTAGCGGCGGCCTACGAGCAGTACTTC. The chain uses TRBV11-1 and TRBJ2-7, with 9 bases lining up with TRBD2. J gave up 2 bases and V 5 bases, and 7 bases lay outside the gene matches. The CDR3 has 15 amino acids. Germline V gene sequence: CDR1 SGHAT, CDR2 FQDESV (reference sequence).

This clonotype was observed at least ten times. This chain joins TRBV7-9 and TRBJ1-6; D is ambiguous. Germline CDR1 SEHNR, CDR2 FQNEAQ (reference sequence). V was cut by 3 bases and J by 7 bases, with 10 bases left in between. The CDR3 has 14 amino acids. The CDR3: CASSFMTANSPLHF. DNA of the CDR3: TGTGCCAGCAGCTTTATGACGGCGAATTCACCCCTCCACTTT.

Comments on this clonotype: The junction departs from germline at one end; a sequencing error may be responsible. The V call is TRBV20-1, the J call TRBJ2-2; D is perhaps TRBD1 (6 bases). Germline values: CDR1 DFQATT, CDR2 SNEGSKA (reference sequence). This CDR3 region has 14 residues. The CDR3 is CSARGQYLTGELFF. CDR3 nucleotide sequence: TGCAGTGCGAGAGGACAGTATTTGACCGGGGAGCTGTTTTTT.

In its sample, this clonotype was seen many times. The J gene is TRBJ2-1, the V gene TRBV7-2; D remains ambiguous. The CDR3 contains 16 residues. The ends were cut back, 2 bases at V and 9 bases at J, with 20 bases in the middle. CDR1 and CDR2 from the germline V gene are SGHTA and FQGNSA. Here the CDR3 reads CASSLNPSRQRGEQFF. In DNA form, the CDR3 reads TGTGCCAGCAGCTTAAATCCCAGCCGGCAGCGAGGTGAGCAGTTCTTC.

This clonotype was detected many times. The chain combines TRBV7-2 with TRBJ2-7; D is perhaps TRBD2 (6 bases). Germline-derived CDR1 and CDR2 are SGHTA and FQGNSA. This CDR3 spans 14 amino acids. V was trimmed by 2 bases and J by 6 bases, leaving 14 bases between them. CDR3 sequence reads: CASSLNRDSTEQYF. The CDR3, as DNA: TGTGCCAGCAGCTTAAATAGGGACTCTACCGAGCAGTACTTC. The variable domain in full, completed from reference TRBV7-2 and TRBJ2-7, reads GAGVSQSPSNKVTEKGKDVELRCDPISGHTALYWYRQSLGQGLEFLIYFQGNSAPDKSGLPSDRFSAERTGGSVSTLTIQRTQQEDSAVYLCASSLNRDSTEQYFGPGTRLTVT.

This clonotype appeared many times. The chain is built from TRBV6-1 and TRBJ2-1; D possibly matches TRBD1 or TRBD2 (5 bases each). Trimming removed 7 bases from V and 0 bases from J, with 16 bases in between. The V gene's germline CDR1 is MNHNS and CDR2 SASEGT. CDR3 length equals 16 residues. The DNA of the CDR3 is TGTGCCAGCAACTACCGGGACGGTCGCTCCTACAATGAGCAGTTCTTC. This translates into CASNYRDGRSYNEQFF.

The table lists this clonotype with many counts. The chain employs TRBV29-1 and TRBJ2-7; D not certain. Germline V gene data show CDR1 as SQVTM and CDR2 as ANQGSEA. V was shortened by 3 bases and J by 5 bases, with 11 bases between the two germline ends. There are 12 residues in the CDR3. CDR3 sequence reads: CSVETNMNEQYF. CDR3 bases: TGCAGCGTTGAGACGAATATGAACGAGCAGTACTTC.

The genes are TRBV30 and TRBJ2-3, with D uncertain. Germline V gene lookup returns CDR1 GTSNPN and CDR2 SVGIG (reference sequence). The length of the CDR3 is 12 residues. With 2 bases removed from V and 0 bases from J, the gap between germline ends came to 3 bases. The CDR3 DNA sequence: TGTGCCTGGAGTTTCAGCACAGATACGCAGTATTTT. This encodes CAWSFSTDTQYF.